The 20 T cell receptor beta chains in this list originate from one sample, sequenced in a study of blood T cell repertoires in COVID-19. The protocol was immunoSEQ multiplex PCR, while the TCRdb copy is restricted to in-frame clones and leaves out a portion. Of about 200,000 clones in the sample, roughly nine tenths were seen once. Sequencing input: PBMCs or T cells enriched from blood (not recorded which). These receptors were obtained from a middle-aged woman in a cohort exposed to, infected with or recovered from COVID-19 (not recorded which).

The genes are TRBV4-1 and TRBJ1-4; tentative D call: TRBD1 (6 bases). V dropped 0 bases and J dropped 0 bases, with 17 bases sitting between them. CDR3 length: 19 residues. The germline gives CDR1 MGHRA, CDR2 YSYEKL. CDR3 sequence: CASSQDGLGWTATNEKLFF. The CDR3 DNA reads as TGCGCCAGCAGCCAAGATGGGCTTGGGTGGACAGCAACTAATGAAAAACTGTTTTTT.

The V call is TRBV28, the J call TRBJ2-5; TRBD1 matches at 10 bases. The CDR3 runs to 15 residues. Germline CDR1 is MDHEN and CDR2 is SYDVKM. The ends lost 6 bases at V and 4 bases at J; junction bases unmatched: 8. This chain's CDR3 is CASRGGTGVTETQYF. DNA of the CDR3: TGTGCCAGCAGGGGGGGGACAGGGGTAACAGAGACCCAGTACTTC.

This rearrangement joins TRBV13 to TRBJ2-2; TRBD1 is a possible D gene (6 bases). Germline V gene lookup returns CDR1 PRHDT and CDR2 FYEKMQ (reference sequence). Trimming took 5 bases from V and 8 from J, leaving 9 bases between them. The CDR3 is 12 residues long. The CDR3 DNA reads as TGTGCCAGCAGCCCCCAGGGGGGGGAGCTGTTTTTT. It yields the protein CASSPQGGELFF.

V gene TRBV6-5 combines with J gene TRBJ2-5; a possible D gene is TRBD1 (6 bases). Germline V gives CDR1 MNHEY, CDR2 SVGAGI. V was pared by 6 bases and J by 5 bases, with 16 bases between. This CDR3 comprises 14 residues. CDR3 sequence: CASSKTGFGETQYF. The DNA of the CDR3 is TGTGCCAGCAGCAAAACAGGGTTTGGTGAGACCCAGTACTTC.

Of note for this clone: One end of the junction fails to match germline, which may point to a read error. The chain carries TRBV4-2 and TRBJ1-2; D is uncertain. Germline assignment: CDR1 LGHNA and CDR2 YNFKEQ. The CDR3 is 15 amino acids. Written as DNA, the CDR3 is TGTGCCAGCAGCCAAGACTCGGGGTCCCCTCGCCCTCTCTTCTTC. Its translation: CASSQDSGSPRPLFF.

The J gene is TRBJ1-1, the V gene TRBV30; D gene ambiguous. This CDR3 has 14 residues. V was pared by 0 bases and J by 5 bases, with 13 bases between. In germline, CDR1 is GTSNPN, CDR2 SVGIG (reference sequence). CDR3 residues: CAWSVLDGMTEAFF. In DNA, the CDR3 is TGTGCCTGGAGTGTTTTGGACGGGATGACTGAAGCTTTCTTT. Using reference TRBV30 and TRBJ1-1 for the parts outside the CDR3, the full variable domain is SQTIHQWPATLVQPVGSPLSLECTVEGTSNPNLYWYRQAAGRGLQLLFYSVGIGQISSEVPQNLSASRPQDRQFILSSKKLLLSDSGFYLCAWSVLDGMTEAFFGQGTRLTVV.

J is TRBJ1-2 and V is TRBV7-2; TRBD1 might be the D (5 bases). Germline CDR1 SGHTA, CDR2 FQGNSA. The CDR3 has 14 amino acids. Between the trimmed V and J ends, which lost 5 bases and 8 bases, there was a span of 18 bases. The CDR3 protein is CASSPPGGSGGYTF. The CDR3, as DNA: TGTGCCAGCAGCCCCCCCGGGGGGAGCGGGGGCTACACCTTC.

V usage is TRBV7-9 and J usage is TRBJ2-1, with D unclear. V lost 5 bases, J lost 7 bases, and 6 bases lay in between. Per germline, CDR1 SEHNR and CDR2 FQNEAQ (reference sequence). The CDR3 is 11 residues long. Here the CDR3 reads CASSAMNEQFF. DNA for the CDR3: TGTGCCAGCAGCGCGATGAATGAGCAGTTCTTC.

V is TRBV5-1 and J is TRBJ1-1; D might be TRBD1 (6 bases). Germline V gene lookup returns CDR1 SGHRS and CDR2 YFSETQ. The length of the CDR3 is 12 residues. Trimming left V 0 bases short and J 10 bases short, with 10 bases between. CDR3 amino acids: CASSLGVRGAFF. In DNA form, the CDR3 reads TGCGCCAGCAGCTTGGGAGTCAGGGGAGCTTTCTTT.

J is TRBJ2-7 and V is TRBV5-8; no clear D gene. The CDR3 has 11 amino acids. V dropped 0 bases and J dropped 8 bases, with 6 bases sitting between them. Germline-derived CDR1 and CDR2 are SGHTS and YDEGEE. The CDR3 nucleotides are TGTGCCAGCAGCTTGGTATTTCAGCAGTACTTC. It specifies CASSLVFQQYF.

CDR3 sequence: CAWSVGTGRIPLHF. The CDR3 DNA is TGTGCCTGGAGTGTTGGGACAGGGAGAATACCCCTCCACTTT. The chain combines TRBV30 with TRBJ1-6, with 9 bases aligning to TRBD1. Germline-derived CDR1 and CDR2 are GTSNPN and SVGIG (reference sequence). There are 14 residues in the CDR3. V dropped 0 bases and J dropped 12; count of bases not matched to a gene: 6.

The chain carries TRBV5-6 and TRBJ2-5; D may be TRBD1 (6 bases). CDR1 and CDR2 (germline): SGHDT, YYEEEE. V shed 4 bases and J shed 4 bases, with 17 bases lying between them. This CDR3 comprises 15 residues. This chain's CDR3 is CASSPGNLGGETQYF. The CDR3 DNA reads TGTGCCAGCAGCCCTGGAAACCTAGGGGGAGAGACCCAGTACTTC.

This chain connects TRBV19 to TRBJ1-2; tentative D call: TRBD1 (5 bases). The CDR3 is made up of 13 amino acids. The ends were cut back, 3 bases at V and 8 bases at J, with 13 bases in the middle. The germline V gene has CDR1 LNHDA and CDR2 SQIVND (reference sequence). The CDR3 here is CASSIGRDGGYTF. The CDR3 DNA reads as TGTGCCAGTAGTATTGGGAGGGACGGAGGCTACACCTTC.

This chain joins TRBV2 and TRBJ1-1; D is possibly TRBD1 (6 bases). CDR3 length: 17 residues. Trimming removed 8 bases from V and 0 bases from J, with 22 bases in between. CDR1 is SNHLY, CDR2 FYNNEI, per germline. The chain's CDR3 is CASVTNKGTPMNTEAFF. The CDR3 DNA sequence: TGTGCCAGCGTTACGAATAAGGGGACACCAATGAACACTGAAGCTTTCTTT.

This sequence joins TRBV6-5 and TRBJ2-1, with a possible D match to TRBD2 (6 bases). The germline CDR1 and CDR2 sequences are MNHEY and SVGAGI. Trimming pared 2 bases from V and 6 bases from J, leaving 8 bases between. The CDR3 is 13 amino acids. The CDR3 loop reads CASSYRESNEQFF. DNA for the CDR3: TGTGCCAGCAGTTACCGGGAGTCCAATGAGCAGTTCTTC.

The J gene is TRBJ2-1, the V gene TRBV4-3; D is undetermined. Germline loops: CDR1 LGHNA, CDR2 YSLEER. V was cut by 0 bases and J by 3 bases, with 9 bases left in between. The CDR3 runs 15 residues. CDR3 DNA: TGCGCCAGCAGCCAAGATGCCAGAAGCTACAATGAGCAGTTCTTC. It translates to CASSQDARSYNEQFF.

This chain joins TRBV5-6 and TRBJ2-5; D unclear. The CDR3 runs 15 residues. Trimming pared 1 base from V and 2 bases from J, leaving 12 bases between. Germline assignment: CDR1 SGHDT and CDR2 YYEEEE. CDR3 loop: CASSLWHRPQETQYF. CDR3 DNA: TGTGCCAGCAGCTTGTGGCACAGACCTCAAGAGACCCAGTACTTC.

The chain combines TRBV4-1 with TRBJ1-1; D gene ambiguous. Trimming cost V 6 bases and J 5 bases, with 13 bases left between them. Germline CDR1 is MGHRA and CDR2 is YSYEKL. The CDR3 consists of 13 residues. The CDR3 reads CASSHLVGTEAFF. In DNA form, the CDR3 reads TGCGCCAGCAGTCACCTAGTCGGGACTGAAGCTTTCTTT.

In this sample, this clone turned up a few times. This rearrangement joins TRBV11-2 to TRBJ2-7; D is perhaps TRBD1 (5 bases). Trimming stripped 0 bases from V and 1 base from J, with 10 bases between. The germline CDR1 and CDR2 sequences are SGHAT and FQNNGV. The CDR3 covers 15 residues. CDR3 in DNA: TGTGCCAGCAGCTTAGAGGCAGGGCAATCCTACGAGCAGTACTTC. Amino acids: CASSLEAGQSYEQYF. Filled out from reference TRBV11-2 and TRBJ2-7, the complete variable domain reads EAGVAQSPRYKIIEKRQSVAFWCNPISGHATLYWYQQILGQGPKLLIQFQNNGVVDDSQLPKDRFSAERLKGVDSTLKIQPAKLEDSAVYLCASSLEAGQSYEQYFGPGTRLTVT.

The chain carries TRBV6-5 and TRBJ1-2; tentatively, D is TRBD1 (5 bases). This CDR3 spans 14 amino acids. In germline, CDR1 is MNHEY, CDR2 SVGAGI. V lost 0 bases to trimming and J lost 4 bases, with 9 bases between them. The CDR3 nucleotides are TGTGCCAGCAGTTACTCCCAGGGAACCTATGGCTACACCTTC. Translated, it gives CASSYSQGTYGYTF.